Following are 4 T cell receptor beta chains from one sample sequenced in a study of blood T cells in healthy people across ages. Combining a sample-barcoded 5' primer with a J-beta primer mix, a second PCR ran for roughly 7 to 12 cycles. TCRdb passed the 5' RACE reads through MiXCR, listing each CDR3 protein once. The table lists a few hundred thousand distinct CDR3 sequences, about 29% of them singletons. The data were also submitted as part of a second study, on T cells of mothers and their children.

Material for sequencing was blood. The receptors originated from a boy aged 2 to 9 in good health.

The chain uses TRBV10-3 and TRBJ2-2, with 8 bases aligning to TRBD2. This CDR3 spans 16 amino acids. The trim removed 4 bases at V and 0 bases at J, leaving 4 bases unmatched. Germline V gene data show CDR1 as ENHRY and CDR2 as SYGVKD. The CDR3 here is CAISALGGANTGELFF. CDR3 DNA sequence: TGTGCCATCAGTGCCCTCGGGGGGGCGAACACCGGGGAGCTGTTTTTT.

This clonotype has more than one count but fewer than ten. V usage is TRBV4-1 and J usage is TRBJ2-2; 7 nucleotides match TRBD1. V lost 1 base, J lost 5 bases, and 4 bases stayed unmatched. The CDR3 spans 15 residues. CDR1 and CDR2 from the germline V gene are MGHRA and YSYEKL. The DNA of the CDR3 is TGCGCCAGCAGCCAAGTACAGGGGAGAACCGGGGAGCTGTTTTTT. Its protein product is CASSQVQGRTGELFF.

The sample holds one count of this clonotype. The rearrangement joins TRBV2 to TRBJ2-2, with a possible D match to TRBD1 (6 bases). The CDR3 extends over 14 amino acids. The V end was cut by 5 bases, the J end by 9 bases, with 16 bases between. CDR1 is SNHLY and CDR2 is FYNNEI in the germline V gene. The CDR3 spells CASSPRTGHRELFF. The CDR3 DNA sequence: TGTGCCAGCAGTCCCCGAACAGGGCACAGGGAGCTGTTTTTT.

CDR3 region: CAIAAGLAGANEQFF. CDR3 DNA sequence: TGTGCCATCGCTGCCGGACTAGCGGGAGCAAATGAGCAGTTCTTC. The rearrangement links TRBV10-3 to TRBJ2-5; 13 nucleotides line up with TRBD2. The J call could be wrong; TRBJ2-1 is a better fit for the DNA end. Germline V gene data show CDR1 as ENHRY and CDR2 as SYGVKD. The CDR3 totals 15 residues.